The sequence of this TCR beta chain was determined in a study of T cell responses to AZD1222 COVID-19 vaccine. Clones were read by immunoSEQ multiplex PCR, and TCRdb kept only the in-frame ones, dropping some. Of around 73,000 clones in the sample, roughly nine tenths were seen once. Germline-derived CDR1 and CDR2 are SQVTM and ANQGSEA. The CDR3 sequence is 14 residues long. V trimming: 4 bases; J trimming: 1 base; junction bases outside the gene matches: 6. This receptor was obtained from an adult who received the AZD1222 COVID-19 vaccine. The chain uses TRBV29-1 and TRBJ1-2; 7 bases line up with TRBD1. Specimen: peripheral blood, collected 28 days after the second AZD1222 dose. CDR3 residues: CSVGSGQVNYGYTF. The DNA for the CDR3 is TGCAGCGTTGGTTCAGGACAGGTTAACTATGGCTACACCTTC.